This TCR beta chain was found in a study of spatial heterogeneity in lung cancer. This clonotype has just a few counts. Its antigen is currently unknown. The time point denotes: sample taken at primary tumor resection. TCRdb itself ran the 5' RACE reads through MiXCR, one entry per CDR3 protein. The repertoire consists of several thousand distinct CDR3 sequences, with 1.3% occurring once and the leading ten covering around a tenth. General study findings and limits: Approximate estimated coverage of tumor T cells amounted to approximately 6.8% for alpha and over 12% for beta chains. Within tumors, counts of expanded alpha and beta TCRs tracked tumor mutation counts.

CDR3 length: 14 amino acids. The ends were cut back, 5 bases at V and 1 base at J, with 10 bases in the middle. CDR1 is MNHEY and CDR2 is SMNVEV in the germline V gene (reference sequence). The origin of this receptor is a male donor with early-stage non-small cell lung cancer. The sequencing here drew on lung tumor tissue, taken at surgery. J is TRBJ2-3 and V is TRBV27; D is unclear. CDR3 bases: TGTGCCAGCAGTCCCTCTCCCGGCACAGATACGCAGTATTTT. It yields the protein CASSPSPGTDTQYF.